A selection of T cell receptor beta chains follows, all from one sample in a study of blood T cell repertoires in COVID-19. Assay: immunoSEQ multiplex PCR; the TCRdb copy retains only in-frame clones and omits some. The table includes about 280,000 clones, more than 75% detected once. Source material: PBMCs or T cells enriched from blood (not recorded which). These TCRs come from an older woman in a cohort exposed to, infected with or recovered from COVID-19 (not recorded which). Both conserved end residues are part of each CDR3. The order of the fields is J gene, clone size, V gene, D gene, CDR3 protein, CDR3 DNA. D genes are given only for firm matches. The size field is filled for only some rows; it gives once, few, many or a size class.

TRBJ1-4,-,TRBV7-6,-,CASSLATVFATNEKLFF,TGTGCCAGCAGCTTAGCTACGGTATTTGCAACTAATGAAAAACTGTTTTTT
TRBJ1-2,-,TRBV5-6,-,CASSLEGGHLNYGYTF,TGTGCCAGCAGCTTGGAGGGGGGGCACCTTAACTATGGCTACACCTTC
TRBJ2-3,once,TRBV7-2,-,CASSLGGADTQYF,TGTGCCAGCAGCTTAGGGGGCGCCGATACGCAGTATTTT
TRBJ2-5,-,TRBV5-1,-,CASSNRQGGETQYF,TGCGCCAGCAGCAATAGACAGGGAGGAGAGACCCAGTACTTC
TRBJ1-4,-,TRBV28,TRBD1,CASRDRGEKLFF,TGTGCCAGTAGGGACAGGGGTGAAAAACTGTTTTTT
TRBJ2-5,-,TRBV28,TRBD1,CASSFLLRGRQETQYF,TGTGCCAGCAGTTTCCTGCTGAGGGGGCGGCAAGAGACCCAGTACTTC
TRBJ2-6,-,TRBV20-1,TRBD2,CSASFGAGVSGANVLTF,TGCAGTGCTAGTTTTGGAGCGGGAGTCTCTGGGGCCAACGTCCTGACTTTC
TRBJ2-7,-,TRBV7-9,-,CASSLSQYEQYF,TGTGCCAGCAGCTTATCGCAGTACGAGCAGTACTTC
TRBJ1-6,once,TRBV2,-,CASSEEQTAYNSPLHF,TGTGCCAGCAGTGAGGAGCAGACAGCGTATAATTCACCCCTCCACTTT
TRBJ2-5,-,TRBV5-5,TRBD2,CASSREAGLETQYF,TGTGCCAGCAGCCGGGAGGCGGGGCTGGAGACCCAGTACTTC
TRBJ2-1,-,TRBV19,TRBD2,CASQSGTSGSIEQFF,TGTGCCAGCCAATCCGGGACTAGCGGGAGTATTGAGCAGTTCTTC
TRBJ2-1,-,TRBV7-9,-,CASSDQGGNNEQFF,TGTGCCAGCAGCGATCAGGGCGGAAACAATGAGCAGTTCTTC
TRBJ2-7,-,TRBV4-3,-,CASSQDGAYEQYF,TGCGCCAGCAGCCAAGACGGGGCCTACGAGCAGTACTTC
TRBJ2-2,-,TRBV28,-,CASSLSGKVGELFF,TGTGCCAGCAGTCTATCCGGGAAGGTCGGGGAGCTGTTTTTT
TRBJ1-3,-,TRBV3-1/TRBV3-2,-,CASSQDRGRRSGNTIYF,TGTGCCAGCAGCCAAGATAGAGGGCGGCGCTCTGGAAACACCATATATTTT
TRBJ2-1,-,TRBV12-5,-,CASATTAGEQFF,TGTGCTAGTGCCACCACGGCAGGTGAGCAGTTCTTC
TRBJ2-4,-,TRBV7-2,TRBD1,CASNHRGIGNIQYF,TGTGCCAGCAACCACAGGGGGATCGGAAACATTCAGTACTTC
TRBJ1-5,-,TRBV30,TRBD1,CAWSAGTGGNQPQHF,TGTGCCTGGAGTGCCGGGACAGGGGGAAATCAGCCCCAGCATTTT
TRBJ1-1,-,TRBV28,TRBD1,CASSPLRGREANTEAFF,TGTGCCAGCAGTCCCCTGAGGGGGCGAGAAGCGAACACTGAAGCTTTCTTT
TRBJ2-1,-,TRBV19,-,CASSIVGYPGINNEQFF,TGTGCCAGTAGTATAGTGGGCTACCCGGGGATTAACAATGAGCAGTTCTTC
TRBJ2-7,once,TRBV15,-,CATSTSRGGSYEQYF,TGTGCCACCAGCACTTCCCGAGGGGGCTCCTACGAGCAGTACTTC
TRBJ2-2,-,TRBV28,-,CASSFYTGELFF,TGTGCCAGCAGTTTCTACACCGGGGAGCTGTTTTTT
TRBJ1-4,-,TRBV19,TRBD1,CASSMGQGYAGEKLFF,TGTGCCAGTAGTATGGGACAGGGTTACGCCGGCGAAAAACTGTTTTTT
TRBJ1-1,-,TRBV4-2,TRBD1,CASSPGQLNTEAFF,TGTGCCAGCAGCCCGGGACAGCTGAACACTGAAGCTTTCTTT
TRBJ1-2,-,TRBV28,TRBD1,CASSLAQGRSGYTF,TGTGCCAGCAGTTTGGCACAGGGGAGAAGTGGCTACACCTTC
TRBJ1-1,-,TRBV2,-,CASKNSQNTEAFF,TGTGCCAGCAAAAACAGCCAGAACACTGAAGCTTTCTTT
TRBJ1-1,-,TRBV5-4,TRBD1,CASSLGQGVPLKTEAFF,TGTGCCAGCAGCTTGGGGCAGGGGGTGCCCCTGAAGACTGAAGCTTTCTTT
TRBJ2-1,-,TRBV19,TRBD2,CASSIDGLAGANEQFF,TGTGCCAGTAGTATAGACGGACTAGCGGGAGCCAATGAGCAGTTCTTC
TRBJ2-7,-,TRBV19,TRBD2,CASSISWSGTLEQYF,TGTGCCAGTAGTATTTCCTGGAGCGGGACTCTCGAGCAGTACTTC
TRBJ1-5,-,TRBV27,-,CASSEGVTQPQHF,TGTGCCAGCAGTGAGGGGGTGACACAGCCCCAGCATTTT
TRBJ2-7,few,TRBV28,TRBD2,CASSWEGDRYF,TGTGCCAGCAGCTGGGAGGGCGACCGGTACTTC
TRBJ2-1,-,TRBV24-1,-,CATSDFDPSVHEQFF,TGTGCCACCAGTGATTTCGACCCTAGCGTCCATGAGCAGTTCTTC
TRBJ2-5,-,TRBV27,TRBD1,CASSLRRDSQETQYF,TGTGCCAGCAGTTTGAGACGGGACAGCCAAGAGACCCAGTACTTC
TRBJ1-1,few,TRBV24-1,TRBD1,CATSESTGGNTEAFF,TGTGCCACCAGTGAATCGACAGGGGGGAACACTGAAGCTTTCTTT
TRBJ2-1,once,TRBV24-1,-,CATRARGADNEQFF,TGTGCCACCAGGGCCAGGGGGGCAGACAATGAGCAGTTCTTC
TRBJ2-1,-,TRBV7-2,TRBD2,CASSTTSGTYNEQFF,TGTGCCAGCAGCACCACTAGCGGAACCTACAATGAGCAGTTCTTC
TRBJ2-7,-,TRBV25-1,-,CASSVGSYEQYF,TGTGCCAGCAGTGTCGGCTCCTACGAGCAGTACTTC
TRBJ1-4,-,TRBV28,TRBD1,CASSLPRGQGREKLFF,TGTGCCAGCAGTTTACCAAGGGGACAGGGAAGGGAAAAACTGTTTTTT
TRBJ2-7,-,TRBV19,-,CASRDSIGVYEQYF,TGTGCCAGTAGGGACTCAATAGGAGTCTACGAGCAGTACTTC
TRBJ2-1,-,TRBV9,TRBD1,CASSVRQGLYNEQFF,TGTGCCAGCAGCGTAAGACAGGGGTTATACAATGAGCAGTTCTTC
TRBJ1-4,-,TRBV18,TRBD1,CASSPQRGLEEKLFF,TGTGCCAGCTCACCACAAAGGGGGCTGGAAGAAAAACTGTTTTTT
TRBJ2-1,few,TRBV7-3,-,CASSLIAEREQFF,TGTGCCAGCAGCTTAATCGCGGAGAGGGAGCAGTTCTTC
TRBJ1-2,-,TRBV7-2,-,CASSLVSPSYGYTF,TGTGCCAGCAGCTTAGTTAGCCCATCCTATGGCTACACCTTC
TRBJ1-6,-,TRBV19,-,CASSNSPSMYYNSPLHF,TGTGCCAGTAGTAACTCCCCCTCGATGTATTATAATTCACCCCTCCACTTT
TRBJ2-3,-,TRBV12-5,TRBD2,CASGPSGRTDTQYF,TGTGCTAGTGGCCCCAGCGGGAGGACAGATACGCAGTATTTT
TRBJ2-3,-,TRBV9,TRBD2,CASSVHGLAGGTDTQYF,TGTGCCAGCAGCGTCCACGGACTAGCGGGAGGGACAGATACGCAGTATTTT